These 21 T cell receptor beta chains originate from one sample sequenced in a study of T cell changes during pregnancy in multiple sclerosis. Sequenced by immunoSEQ multiplex PCR; TCRdb stores in-frame clones only, minus some. The table shows about 46,000 clones, with roughly 92% occurring only once. Here the sequenced sample was CD4+ T cells from peripheral blood mononuclear cells, taken after pregnancy. These receptors all stem from a female donor with multiple sclerosis, enrolled in a pregnancy study.

The CDR3 region is CASSLKTDSGANVLTF. The CDR3 bases are TGTGCCAGCAGCTTAAAAACAGACTCTGGGGCCAACGTCCTGACTTTC. This chain links TRBV7-2 with TRBJ2-6; no clear D gene. Trimming took off 2 bases at V and 0 bases at J, with 8 bases between the two ends. Germline values: CDR1 SGHTA, CDR2 FQGNSA. The CDR3 is 16 amino acids.

The chain is built from TRBV19 and TRBJ2-3; 7 positions agree with TRBD1. V shed 6 bases and J 6 bases; nucleotides not matched to a gene: 15. This CDR3 has 16 amino acids. CDR1 and CDR2 from the germline V gene are LNHDA and SQIVND (reference sequence). DNA of the CDR3: TGTGCCAGTAGCTCTCGAACAGGGGCCGGTCGGGATACGCAGTATTTT. Protein: CASSSRTGAGRDTQYF.

The chain recombines TRBV19 with TRBJ2-3; 15 nucleotides line up with TRBD2. Germline lookup yields CDR1 LNHDA and CDR2 SQIVND (reference sequence). V trimming: 3 bases; J trimming: 6 bases; junction bases outside the gene matches: 1. There are 15 residues in the CDR3. The CDR3, as DNA: TGTGCCAGTAGTATGGGACTAGCGGGAGGCGATACGCAGTATTTT. Its protein product is CASSMGLAGGDTQYF.

V is TRBV19 and J is TRBJ1-2; 7 positions match TRBD1. The CDR3 consists of 14 residues. The germline V gene encodes CDR1 LNHDA and CDR2 SQIVND (reference sequence). The J segment lost 1 base and the V segment lost 6 bases, leaving 5 bases of the junction unmatched. CDR3 in amino acids: CASRVTGDNYGYTF. The CDR3 bases are TGTGCCAGTAGGGTTACAGGGGATAACTATGGCTACACCTTC.

DNA of the CDR3: TGTGCCAGCAGCCAAGATTTGACTAGCGGGAACAATGAGCAGTTCTTC. Its translation is CASSQDLTSGNNEQFF. The chain recombines TRBV14 with TRBJ2-1, with 11 positions matching TRBD2. With V trimmed by 0 bases and J by 5 bases, 3 bases remained unmatched. Per the germline V gene, CDR1 is SGHDN and CDR2 is FVKESK. The length of the CDR3 is 16 residues.

V is TRBV27 and J is TRBJ1-5; D ambiguous. This CDR3 spans 12 amino acids. The germline V gene encodes CDR1 MNHEY and CDR2 SMNVEV (reference sequence). Trimming cost V 2 bases and J 5 bases, with 4 bases left between them. The CDR3 spells CASSLTYQPQHF. CDR3 coding DNA: TGTGCCAGCAGTTTAACTTATCAGCCCCAGCATTTT.

This chain links TRBV5-4 with TRBJ2-1, with TRBD2 identical over 11 bases. Per germline, CDR1 SGHNT and CDR2 YYREEE (reference sequence). There are 15 residues in the CDR3. J lost 4 bases, V lost 5 bases, and 5 bases had no gene match. CDR3 sequence: CASRPGLAGYNEQFF. The CDR3 DNA follows: TGTGCCAGCAGACCCGGACTAGCGGGTTACAATGAGCAGTTCTTC.

CDR3 region: CASSLGLAVYNEQFF. The CDR3 bases are TGTGCCAGCAGCCTAGGACTAGCGGTCTACAATGAGCAGTTCTTC. The V call is TRBV7-2, the J call TRBJ2-1; 10 bases align to TRBD2. The length of the CDR3 is 15 residues. The V segment lost 5 bases and the J segment 3 bases; nucleotides outside the gene matches: 4. The germline gives CDR1 SGHTA, CDR2 FQGNSA.

CDR3 sequence: CSATTYGAQYF. CDR3 sequence (DNA): TGCAGCGCGACTACGTACGGGGCCCAGTACTTC. This sequence joins TRBV29-1 and TRBJ2-5; a possible D gene is TRBD2 (5 bases). Trimming shortened V by 7 bases and J by 9 bases, and 15 bases separated the two germline ends. The CDR3 sequence is 11 residues long. The germline gives CDR1 SQVTM, CDR2 ANQGSEA.

This clone has a single count. The V gene is TRBV30, the J gene TRBJ2-5, with D unresolved. The CDR3 contains 14 residues. Germline V gene sequence: CDR1 GTSNPN, CDR2 SVGIG (reference sequence). V was trimmed by 2 bases and J by 9 bases, leaving 19 bases between them. The DNA of the CDR3 is TGTGCCTGGAGTTCGACGACACGGCTGGTGGCCCAGTACTTC. Protein: CAWSSTTRLVAQYF.

In nucleotides, the CDR3 is TGTGCCAGCAGTGGACAGGGGGCTCTTGCAACTAATGAAAAACTGTTTTTT. The encoded protein is CASSGQGALATNEKLFF. The genes are TRBV6-1 and TRBJ1-4; 10 nucleotides align to TRBD1. Germline CDR1 MNHNS, CDR2 SASEGT. The J segment lost 0 bases and the V segment lost 4 bases, leaving 5 bases of the junction unmatched. There are 17 residues in the CDR3.

In its sample, this clone was seen once. This chain joins TRBV19 and TRBJ2-5; 12 bases line up with TRBD1. CDR1 and CDR2 (germline): LNHDA, SQIVND (reference sequence). V trimming: 10 bases; J trimming: 0 bases; junction bases outside the gene matches: 6. This CDR3 is built from 15 residues. As DNA, the CDR3 is TGTGCCACCAGGGGACAGGGGGCACACCAAGAGACCCAGTACTTC. It translates to CATRGQGAHQETQYF.

V gene TRBV25-1 combines with J gene TRBJ1-1, with TRBD1 matching 8 bases. Trimming at V came to 6 bases and at J to 1 base, leaving 1 base not matched to a gene. This CDR3 has 13 residues. Germline CDR1 reads MGHDK; CDR2 reads SYGVNS. CDR3 amino acids: CASRGTGNTEAFF. CDR3 in DNA: TGTGCCAGCAGGGGGACAGGGAACACTGAAGCTTTCTTT. Using reference TRBV25-1 and TRBJ1-1 for the parts outside the CDR3, the full variable domain is EADIYQTPRYLVIGTGKKITLECSQTMGHDKMYWYQQDPGMELHLIHYSYGVNSTEKGDLSSESTVSRIRTEHFPLTLESARPSHTSQYLCASRGTGNTEAFFGQGTRLTVV.

The genes are TRBV11-2 and TRBJ1-3; 7 bases map to TRBD1. The CDR3 totals 16 residues. V lost 1 base to trimming and J lost 0 bases; unmatched junction nucleotides: 3. CDR1 is SGHAT, CDR2 FQNNGV, per germline. The CDR3 here is CASSLGDRSSGNTIYF. CDR3 in DNA: TGTGCCAGCAGCTTAGGGGACAGAAGCTCTGGAAACACCATATATTTT.

J is TRBJ2-3 and V is TRBV6-1; a weak D match, TRBD2 (6 bases). Per the germline V gene, CDR1 is MNHNS and CDR2 is SASEGT. The CDR3 is made up of 15 amino acids. V was pared by 4 bases and J by 6 bases, with 17 bases between. CDR3 protein: CASSGKGRLRDTQYF. The CDR3 DNA sequence: TGTGCCAGCAGTGGTAAGGGGAGGTTGAGGGATACGCAGTATTTT.

The rearrangement uses TRBV7-9 and TRBJ2-2, with 9 nucleotides matching TRBD1. V lost 7 bases, J lost 6 bases, and 12 bases stayed unmatched. The CDR3 sequence is 16 residues long. CDR1 is SEHNR and CDR2 is FQNEAQ in the germline V gene (reference sequence). For the CDR3, the DNA is TGTGCCAGCACATGGGGCGACAGGGGGGGTGCCGGGGAGCTGTTTTTT. It translates to CASTWGDRGGAGELFF.

This chain connects TRBV29-1 to TRBJ2-2; TRBD2 agrees at 10 bases. The CDR3 sequence is 16 residues long. With V trimmed by 5 bases and J by 6 bases, 12 bases remained unmatched. The V gene's germline CDR1 is SQVTM and CDR2 ANQGSEA. CDR3 sequence: CSVRGATSGSAGELFF. CDR3 nucleotides: TGCAGCGTTCGGGGTGCGACTAGCGGGTCGGCCGGGGAGCTGTTTTTT.

The chain combines TRBV4-1 with TRBJ2-7; D possibly corresponds to TRBD2 (6 bases). The V gene lost 4 bases and the J gene lost 5 bases, with 18 bases spanning the gap. The CDR3 runs to 15 residues. Germline V lookup: CDR1 MGHRA, CDR2 YSYEKL. The CDR3 sequence is CASSRRDWSRDEQYF. CDR3 nucleotide sequence: TGCGCCAGCAGCCGGAGGGACTGGTCGCGAGACGAGCAGTACTTC.

V and J are TRBV10-3 and TRBJ2-5; D is unclear. Trimming pared 2 bases from V and 2 bases from J, leaving 9 bases between. From germline, CDR1 is ENHRY and CDR2 SYGVKD. The CDR3 is 14 residues long. The CDR3 nucleotides read TGTGCCATCAGTGAGATGGGCAGACAAGAGACCCAGTACTTC. Translated, it gives CAISEMGRQETQYF.

About this clone: Other DNA sequences in the same sample also yield this CDR3. V gene TRBV13 combines with J gene TRBJ1-1; TRBD1 matches 10 bases. After removal of 2 bases from V and 10 bases from J, the junction contained 10 bases not matched to a gene. The CDR3 covers 15 residues. Germline assignment: CDR1 PRHDT and CDR2 FYEKMQ (reference sequence). CDR3 residues: CASSLSPGQGIRAFF. CDR3 DNA sequence: TGTGCCAGCAGCTTAAGCCCGGGACAGGGGATACGAGCTTTCTTT.

V is TRBV27 and J is TRBJ2-7; D gene unclear. Trimming took 3 bases from V and 1 from J, leaving 10 bases between them. CDR1 is MNHEY, CDR2 SMNVEV, per germline (reference sequence). The CDR3 is 14 amino acids. CDR3 DNA: TGTGCCAGCAGTTTCAGGTTCAAATCCTACGAGCAGTACTTC. Translating it yields CASSFRFKSYEQYF.